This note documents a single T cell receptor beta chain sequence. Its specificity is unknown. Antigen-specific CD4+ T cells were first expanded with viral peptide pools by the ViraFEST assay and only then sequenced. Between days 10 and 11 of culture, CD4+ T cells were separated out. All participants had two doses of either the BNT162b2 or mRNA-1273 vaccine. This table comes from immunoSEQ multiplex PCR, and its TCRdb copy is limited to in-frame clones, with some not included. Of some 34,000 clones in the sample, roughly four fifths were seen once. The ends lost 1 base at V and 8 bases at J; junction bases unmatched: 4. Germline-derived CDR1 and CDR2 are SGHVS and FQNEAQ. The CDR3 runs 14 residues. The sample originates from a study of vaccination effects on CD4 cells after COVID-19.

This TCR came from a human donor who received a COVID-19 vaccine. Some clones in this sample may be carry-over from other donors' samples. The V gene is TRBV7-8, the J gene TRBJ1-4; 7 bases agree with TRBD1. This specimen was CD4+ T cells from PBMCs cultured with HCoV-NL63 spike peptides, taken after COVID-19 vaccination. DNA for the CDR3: TGTGCCAGCAGCTTAGATGGGACAGTGGAAAAACTGTTTTTT. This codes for CASSLDGTVEKLFF.